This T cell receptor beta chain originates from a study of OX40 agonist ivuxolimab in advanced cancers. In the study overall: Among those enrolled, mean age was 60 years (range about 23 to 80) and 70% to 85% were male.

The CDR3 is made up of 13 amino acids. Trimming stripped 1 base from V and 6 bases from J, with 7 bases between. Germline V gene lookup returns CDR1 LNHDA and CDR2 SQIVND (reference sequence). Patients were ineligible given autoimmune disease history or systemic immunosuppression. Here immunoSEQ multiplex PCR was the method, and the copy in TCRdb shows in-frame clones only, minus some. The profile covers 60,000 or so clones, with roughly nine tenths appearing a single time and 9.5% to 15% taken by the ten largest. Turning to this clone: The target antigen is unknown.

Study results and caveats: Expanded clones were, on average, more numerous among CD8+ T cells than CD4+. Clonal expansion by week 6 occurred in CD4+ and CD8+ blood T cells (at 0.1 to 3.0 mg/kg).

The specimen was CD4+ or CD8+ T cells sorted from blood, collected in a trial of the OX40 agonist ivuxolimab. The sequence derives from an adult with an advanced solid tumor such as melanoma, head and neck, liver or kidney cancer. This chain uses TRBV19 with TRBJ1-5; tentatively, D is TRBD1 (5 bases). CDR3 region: CASSIGRAQPQHF. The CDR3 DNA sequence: TGTGCCAGTAGTATAGGCAGGGCTCAGCCCCAGCATTTT.